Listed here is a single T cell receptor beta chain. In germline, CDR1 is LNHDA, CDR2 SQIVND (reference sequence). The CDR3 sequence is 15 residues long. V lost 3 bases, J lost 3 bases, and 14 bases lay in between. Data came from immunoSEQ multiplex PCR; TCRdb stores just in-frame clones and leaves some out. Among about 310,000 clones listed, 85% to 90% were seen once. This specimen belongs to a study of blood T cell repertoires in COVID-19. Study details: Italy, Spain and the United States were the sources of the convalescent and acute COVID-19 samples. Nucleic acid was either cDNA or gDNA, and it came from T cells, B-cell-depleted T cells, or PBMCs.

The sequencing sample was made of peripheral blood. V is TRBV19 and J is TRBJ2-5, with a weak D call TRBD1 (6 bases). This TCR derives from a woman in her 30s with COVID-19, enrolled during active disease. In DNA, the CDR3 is TGTGCCAGTAGTATCGAACAGGGTAAGGAAGAGACCCAGTACTTC. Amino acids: CASSIEQGKEETQYF.